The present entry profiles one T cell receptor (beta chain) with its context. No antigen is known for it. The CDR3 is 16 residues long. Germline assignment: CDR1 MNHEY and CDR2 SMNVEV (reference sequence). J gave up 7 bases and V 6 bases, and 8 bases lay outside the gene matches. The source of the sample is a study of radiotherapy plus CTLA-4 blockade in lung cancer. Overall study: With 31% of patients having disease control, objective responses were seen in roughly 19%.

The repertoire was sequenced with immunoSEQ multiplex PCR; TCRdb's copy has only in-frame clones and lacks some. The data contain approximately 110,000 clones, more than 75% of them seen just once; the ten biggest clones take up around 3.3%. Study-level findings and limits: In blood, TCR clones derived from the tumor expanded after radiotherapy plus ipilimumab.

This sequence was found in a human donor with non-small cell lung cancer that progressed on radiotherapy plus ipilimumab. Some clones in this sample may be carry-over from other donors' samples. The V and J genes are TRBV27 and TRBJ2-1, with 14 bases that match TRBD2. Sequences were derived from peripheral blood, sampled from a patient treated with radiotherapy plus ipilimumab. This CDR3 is CASRSGLAGVINEQFF. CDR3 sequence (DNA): TGTGCCAGCAGGTCGGGACTAGCGGGGGTAATAAATGAGCAGTTCTTC.